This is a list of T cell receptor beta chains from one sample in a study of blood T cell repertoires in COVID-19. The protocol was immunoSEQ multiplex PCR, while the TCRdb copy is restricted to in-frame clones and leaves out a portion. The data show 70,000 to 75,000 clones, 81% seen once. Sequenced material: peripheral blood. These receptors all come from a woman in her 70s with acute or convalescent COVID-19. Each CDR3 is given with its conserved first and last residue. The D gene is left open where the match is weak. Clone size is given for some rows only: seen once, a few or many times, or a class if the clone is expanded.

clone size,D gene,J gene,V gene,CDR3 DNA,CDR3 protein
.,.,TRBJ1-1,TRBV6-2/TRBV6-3,TGTGCCAGCAGTTACTTCGGACAGAACACTGAAGCTTTCTTT,CASSYFGQNTEAFF
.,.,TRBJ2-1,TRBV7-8,TGTGCCAGCAGCCAACCGCGCGATGAGCAGTTCTTC,CASSQPRDEQFF
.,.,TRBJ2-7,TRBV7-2,TGTGCCAGCAGCTTAGCGTGGGGGGAGGCCCACTACGAGCAGTACTTC,CASSLAWGEAHYEQYF
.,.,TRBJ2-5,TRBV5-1,TGCGCCAGCAGCCTGACAGACACTTTGGGCTCGACCCAGTACTTC,CASSLTDTLGSTQYF
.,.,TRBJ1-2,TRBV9,TGTGCCAGCAGACGGAACTATGGCTACACCTTC,CASRRNYGYTF
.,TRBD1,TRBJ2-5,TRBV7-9,TGTGCCAGCAGCTTAGACAGGGGGAGCGAGACCCAGTACTTC,CASSLDRGSETQYF
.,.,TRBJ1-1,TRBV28,TGTGCCAGCAGCCGCAGGGTTACTGAAGCTTTCTTT,CASSRRVTEAFF
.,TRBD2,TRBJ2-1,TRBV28,TGTGCCAGCACTTATACCGTCCTAGCGGGAGTCTCTGGTAATGAGCAGTTCTTC,CASTYTVLAGVSGNEQFF
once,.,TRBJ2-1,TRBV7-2,TGTGCCAGCAGCTTTAGCGGAACCTCCTACAATGAGCAGTTCTTC,CASSFSGTSYNEQFF
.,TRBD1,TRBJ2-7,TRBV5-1,TGCGCCAGCAGCTTGGTGTTGGGGGGACAGGGCAGCGAGCAGTACTTC,CASSLVLGGQGSEQYF
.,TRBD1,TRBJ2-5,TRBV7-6,TGTGCCAGCAGCCAGGGACAGGGGGCGAAAGAGACCCAGTACTTC,CASSQGQGAKETQYF
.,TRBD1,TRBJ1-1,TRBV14,TGTGCCAGCAGCCCCTACCGAGACAGGGGGAACACTGAAGCTTTCTTT,CASSPYRDRGNTEAFF
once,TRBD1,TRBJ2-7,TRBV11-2,TGTGCCAGCAGCCGCACCGGGACAGGGTACCCCTACGAGCAGTACTTC,CASSRTGTGYPYEQYF
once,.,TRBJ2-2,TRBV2,TGTGCCAGCAGTGAAGCGATTCGAGCAACCGGGGAGCTGTTTTTT,CASSEAIRATGELFF
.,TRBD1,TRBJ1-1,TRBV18,TGTGCCAGCTCACCTCGACAGGGGGCAGGACAGAACACTGAAGCTTTCTTT,CASSPRQGAGQNTEAFF
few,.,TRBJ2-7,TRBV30,TGTGCCTGTGGCTACCGGGACAACCCCTACGAGCAGTACTTC,CACGYRDNPYEQYF
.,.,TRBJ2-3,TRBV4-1,TGCGCCAGCAGCCAAGGAGCGGGCACAGATACGCAGTATTTT,CASSQGAGTDTQYF
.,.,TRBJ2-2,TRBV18,TGTGCCAGCTCACCACCGGGCAGAAACGGGGAGCTGTTTTTT,CASSPPGRNGELFF
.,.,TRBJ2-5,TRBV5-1,TGCGCCAGCAGCTTGGCCGGGTGGATTCAAGAGACCCAGTACTTC,CASSLAGWIQETQYF
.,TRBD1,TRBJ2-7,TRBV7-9,TGTGCCAGCAGCTTAGCGGACAGGGATAAGTACTTC,CASSLADRDKYF
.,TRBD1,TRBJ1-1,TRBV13,TGTGCCAGCAGCTTAGCGGGACAGGAGCTCAACACTGAAGCTTTCTTT,CASSLAGQELNTEAFF
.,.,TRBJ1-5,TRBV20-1,TGCAGTGCTAGTGATTTAGCTAGCAATCAGCCCCAGCATTTT,CSASDLASNQPQHF
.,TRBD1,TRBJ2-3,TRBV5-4,TGTGCCAGCAGCTCGGGGAGGGACAGGGGCCCCACAGATACGCAGTATTTT,CASSSGRDRGPTDTQYF
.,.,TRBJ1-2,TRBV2,TGTGCCAGCAGTGAATTCGGCAGCAGGTATGGCTACACCTTC,CASSEFGSRYGYTF
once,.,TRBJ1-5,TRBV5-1,TGCGCCAGCAGCTTGGGAAATGATATAGATGGTTATCAGCCCCAGCATTTT,CASSLGNDIDGYQPQHF
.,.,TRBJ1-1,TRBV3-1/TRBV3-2,TGTGCCAGCAGGATTTTCGATTCGGGGAACACTGAAGCTTTCTTT,CASRIFDSGNTEAFF
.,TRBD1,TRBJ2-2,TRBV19,TGTGCCAGTAGCGCCCCGGGACAGATCACCGGGGAGCTGTTTTTT,CASSAPGQITGELFF
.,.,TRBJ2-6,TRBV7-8,TGTGCCAGCAAGGAAGGCAGGGGCCACGCTGGGGCCAACGTCCTGACTTTC,CASKEGRGHAGANVLTF
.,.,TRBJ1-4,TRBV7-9,TGTGCCAGCAGCTTAGTCATGAGTCCCCGACTGTTTTTT,CASSLVMSPRLFF
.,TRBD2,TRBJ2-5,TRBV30,TGTGCCTGGAGTGTAGGGCTAGCGGGAGTTGAGACCCAGTACTTC,CAWSVGLAGVETQYF
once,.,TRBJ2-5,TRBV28,TGTGCCAGCAACCCCGCAGGGGCGGGTCAAGAGACCCAGTACTTC,CASNPAGAGQETQYF
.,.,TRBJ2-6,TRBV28,TGTGCCAGCAGTGGGCGCTCTGGGGCCAACGTCCTGACTTTC,CASSGRSGANVLTF
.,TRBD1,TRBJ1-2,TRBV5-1,TGCGCCAGCAGCACGGGACAGCTTAGTTTCTATGGCTACACCTTC,CASSTGQLSFYGYTF
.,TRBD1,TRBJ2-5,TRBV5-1,TGCGCCAGCAGCTTTTCCCCCGGGACAGGGGTCCAAGAGACCCAGTACTTC,CASSFSPGTGVQETQYF
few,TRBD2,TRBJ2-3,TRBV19,TGTGCCAGTAGTATACCCAGCGGGAGGTCAGATACGCAGTATTTT,CASSIPSGRSDTQYF
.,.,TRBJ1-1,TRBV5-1,TGCGCCAGCAGCTTCGGGGACACTGAAGCTTTCTTT,CASSFGDTEAFF
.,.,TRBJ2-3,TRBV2,TGTGCCAGCAGGTATCAACAGGGAAGGGGCACAGATACGCAGTATTTT,CASRYQQGRGTDTQYF
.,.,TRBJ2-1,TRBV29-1,TGCAGCGTCGGCTGGGACTCCGCCTCCTACAATGAGCAGTTCTTC,CSVGWDSASYNEQFF
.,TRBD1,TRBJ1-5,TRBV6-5,TGTGCCAGCCGGGACAGGGGGCGTTTCAGTCAGCCCCAGCATTTT,CASRDRGRFSQPQHF
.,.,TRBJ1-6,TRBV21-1,TGTGCCAGCAGCAGGCGGACAGGGAGCTATAATTCACCCCTCCACTTT,CASSRRTGSYNSPLHF
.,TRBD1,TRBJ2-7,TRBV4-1,TGCGCCAGCAGCCAAGTCCGGACAGGGGGCTTCTACGAGCAGTACTTC,CASSQVRTGGFYEQYF
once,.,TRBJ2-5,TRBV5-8,TGTGCCAGCAGCTTGGGGGGCCTGGGGACCCAGTACTTC,CASSLGGLGTQYF
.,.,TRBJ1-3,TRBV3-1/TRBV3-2,TGTGCCAGCAGCCAGACCGGTGGCGGCTCTGGAAACACCATATATTTT,CASSQTGGGSGNTIYF
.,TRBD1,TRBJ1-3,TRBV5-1,TGCGCCAGCAGCCTAGACAGGGGAGTAGGAAACACCATATATTTT,CASSLDRGVGNTIYF
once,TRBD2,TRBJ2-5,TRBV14,TGTGCCAGCAGTCGGTCTAGCGGGTTCTTAAAAAAAGAGACCCAGTACTTC,CASSRSSGFLKKETQYF
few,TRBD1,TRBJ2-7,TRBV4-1,TGCGCCAGCAGCTTACAGTCGACAGGGCGGTACGAGCAGTACTTC,CASSLQSTGRYEQYF
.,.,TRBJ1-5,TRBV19,TGTGCCAGCCTCACACGGATCGGGTACAATCAGCCCCAGCATTTT,CASLTRIGYNQPQHF
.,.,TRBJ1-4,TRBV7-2,TGTGCCAGCAGCTTGGGGGGGGCGGGAGAAAAACTGTTTTTT,CASSLGGAGEKLFF
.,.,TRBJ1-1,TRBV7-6,TGTGCCAGCAGCCCTCCCGGGACTGAAGCTTTCTTT,CASSPPGTEAFF
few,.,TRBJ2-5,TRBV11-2,TGTGCCAGCAGACCGCTGAGGGGCCAGGGGTGGGAGACCCAGTACTTC,CASRPLRGQGWETQYF
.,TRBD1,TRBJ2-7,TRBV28,TGTGCCAGCAGACCCGGGACAGGCCGGGGCGAGCAGTACTTC,CASRPGTGRGEQYF
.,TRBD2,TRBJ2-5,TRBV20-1,TGCAGTGCTAGTCGACTAGCGGGGGGGGAGACCCAGTACTTC,CSASRLAGGETQYF
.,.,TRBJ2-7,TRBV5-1,TGCGCCAGCAGCTATATTGGACAGCACTACGAGCAGTACTTC,CASSYIGQHYEQYF
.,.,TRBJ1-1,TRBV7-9,TGTGCCAGCAGCCCCCGGTGGGGGCTGGGAATCTCCGGAGCTTTCTTT,CASSPRWGLGISGAFF
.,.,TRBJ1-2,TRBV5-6,TGTGCCAGCAGCTTGGCCAGGGCTAACTATGGCTACACCTTC,CASSLARANYGYTF
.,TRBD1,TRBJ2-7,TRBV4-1,TGCGCCAGCAGCCAACAGGGACAGGGCGTAGACGAGCAGTACTTC,CASSQQGQGVDEQYF
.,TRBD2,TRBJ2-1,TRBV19,TGTGCCAGTAGTATAACGACTAGCGGGATTTTTGATGAGCAGTTCTTC,CASSITTSGIFDEQFF